Listed below are T cell receptor beta chains from one sample, sequenced in a study of T cell responses to AZD1222 COVID-19 vaccine. This table comes from immunoSEQ multiplex PCR, and its TCRdb copy is limited to in-frame clones, with some not included. Of about 120,000 clones detected, roughly 91% appear once; the ten largest clones hold about 4.5%. Here the sequenced sample was peripheral blood, taken on day 0 of MenACWY control vaccination. These receptors came from an adult in good health. Each CDR3 is given with its conserved first and last residue. The D gene is left open where the match is weak. Size is omitted from some rows. Given values are once, few, many or a class for expanded clones.

size: NA
D: TRBD1
V: TRBV5-5
J: TRBJ2-2
CDR3: CASSLQGAPGELFF
DNA: TGTGCCAGCAGCTTACAGGGGGCCCCCGGGGAGCTGTTTTTT

size: once
D: TRBD1
V: TRBV9
J: TRBJ1-3
CDR3: CASSLGTASSGNTIYF
DNA: TGTGCCAGCAGCCTCGGGACAGCGAGCTCTGGAAACACCATATATTTT

size: NA
D: NA
V: TRBV24-1
J: TRBJ1-5
CDR3: CATSDGVQNQPQHF
DNA: TGTGCCACCAGTGATGGGGTCCAAAATCAGCCCCAGCATTTT

size: NA
D: NA
V: TRBV3-1/TRBV3-2
J: TRBJ2-3
CDR3: CASSRRQRDITDTQYF
DNA: TGTGCCAGCAGCCGTAGACAGAGGGATATCACAGATACGCAGTATTTT

size: NA
D: NA
V: TRBV15
J: TRBJ1-5
CDR3: CATSRGGDTNQPQHF
DNA: TGTGCCACCAGCAGAGGAGGGGACACAAATCAGCCCCAGCATTTT

size: NA
D: NA
V: TRBV7-6
J: TRBJ2-5
CDR3: CASSLGGGRPLETQYF
DNA: TGTGCCAGCAGCTTAGGGGGCGGGCGTCCGCTGGAGACCCAGTACTTC

size: NA
D: NA
V: TRBV28
J: TRBJ1-3
CDR3: CASSFRGDSGNTIYF
DNA: TGTGCCAGCAGTTTTAGGGGCGACTCTGGAAACACCATATATTTT

size: NA
D: NA
V: TRBV19
J: TRBJ2-6
CDR3: CASKTASSGANVLTF
DNA: TGTGCCAGTAAGACCGCCTCGTCTGGGGCCAACGTCCTGACTTTC

size: few
D: NA
V: TRBV28
J: TRBJ1-6
CDR3: CASRDSYNSPLHF
DNA: TGTGCCAGCAGAGACTCCTATAATTCACCCCTCCACTTT

size: NA
D: NA
V: TRBV7-8
J: TRBJ1-4
CDR3: CASSFLEEKLFF
DNA: TGTGCCAGCAGCTTTTTAGAAGAAAAACTGTTTTTT

size: NA
D: NA
V: TRBV28
J: TRBJ1-3
CDR3: CASSWQGYSGNTIYF
DNA: TGTGCCAGCAGTTGGCAGGGGTACTCTGGAAACACCATATATTTT